These 26 T cell receptor beta chains share one sample of origin, sequenced in a study of T-cell memory formation after mild COVID-19. TCRdb reprocessed the 5' RACE reads via MiXCR and lists one record per CDR3 protein. Found here are roughly 150,000 distinct CDR3 sequences, approximately 13% of them singletons; the top ten hold roughly 3.4%. Sequenced input: PBMCs or a T cell subset sorted from them (not recorded which). These receptors came from a man aged 18 to 29 who had mild COVID-19 (a few samples of this study predate the infection). Cell type and time point are not known.

This clonotype has ten or more counts. V and J are TRBV27 and TRBJ2-1; D is undetermined. Deletions cut 3 bases from V and 0 bases from J, with 15 bases between. CDR1 and CDR2 (germline): MNHEY, SMNVEV (reference sequence). The CDR3 runs to 17 residues. CDR3 nucleotides: TGTGCCAGCAGTTTCCCCCCGGAAAGGAGCTCCTACAATGAGCAGTTCTTC. Its translation: CASSFPPERSSYNEQFF.

This clonotype is a singleton in its sample. This rearrangement joins TRBV5-5 to TRBJ1-6; 12 nucleotides match TRBD1. There are 19 residues in the CDR3. Germline CDR1 is SGHKS and CDR2 is YYEKEE (reference sequence). The junction had 8 bases not matched to a gene; V was cut back by 1 base and J by 3 bases. The CDR3 spells CASSLFGTGGSGYNSPLHF. The CDR3 DNA reads TGTGCCAGCAGCTTGTTTGGGACAGGGGGCTCTGGCTATAATTCACCCCTCCACTTT.

This clonotype has more than one count but fewer than ten. V usage is TRBV6-5 and J usage is TRBJ2-3, with D hard to call. V lost 10 bases to trimming and J lost 7 bases, with 12 bases between them. The germline gives CDR1 MNHEY, CDR2 SVGAGI. The CDR3 runs 11 residues. CDR3 sequence: CATRAENTQYF. As DNA, the CDR3 is TGTGCCACCAGAGCTGAAAATACGCAGTATTTT.

This chain joins TRBV7-3 and TRBJ2-3; possible D gene TRBD2, 6 bases. CDR1 and CDR2 (germline): SGHTA, FQGTGA. Trimming pared 5 bases from V and 4 bases from J, leaving 16 bases between. The CDR3 sequence is 15 residues long. The DNA of the CDR3 is TGTGCCAGCAGCCCCCAAGCGGGTAATGCAGATACGCAGTATTTT. Translated, it gives CASSPQAGNADTQYF.

This clonotype appeared many times. The rearrangement links TRBV4-1 to TRBJ2-3, with D hard to call. The CDR3 spans 16 residues. V dropped 0 bases and J dropped 0 bases, with 10 bases sitting between them. Per germline, CDR1 MGHRA and CDR2 YSYEKL. CDR3 DNA: TGCGCCAGCAGCCAAGAGAACTACCCTAGCACAGATACGCAGTATTTT. Protein sequence: CASSQENYPSTDTQYF.

This clonotype was counted a few times. The rearrangement links TRBV7-2 to TRBJ2-3, with D tentatively TRBD2 (6 bases). This CDR3 comprises 16 residues. Per the germline V gene, CDR1 is SGHTA and CDR2 is FQGNSA. Trimming shortened V by 1 base and J by 1 base, and 12 bases separated the two germline ends. CDR3: CASSLGGRGGTDTQYF. The DNA of the CDR3 is TGTGCCAGCAGCTTAGGAGGGCGGGGCGGCACAGATACGCAGTATTTT.

The J gene is TRBJ2-1, the V gene TRBV11-2; no clear D gene. Germline lookup yields CDR1 SGHAT and CDR2 FQNNGV. The V end was cut by 4 bases, the J end by 9 bases, with 22 bases between. The CDR3 contains 16 residues. The CDR3 loop is CASSSITRQSSAEQFF. CDR3 nucleotides: TGTGCCAGCAGCTCCATCACACGGCAATCCTCGGCTGAGCAGTTCTTC.

CDR3 sequence (DNA): TGCGCCAGCAGCTTACGGGGACAGATAAACTATGGCTACACCTTC. Translated, it gives CASSLRGQINYGYTF. The chain couples TRBV5-1 to TRBJ1-2, with 7 bases lining up with TRBD1. V shed 2 bases and J 2 bases; nucleotides not matched to a gene: 6. The CDR3 contains 15 residues. The germline V gene encodes CDR1 SGHRS and CDR2 YFSETQ.

This clonotype was counted only a few times. This chain joins TRBV7-2 and TRBJ2-3; no clear D gene. From germline, CDR1 is SGHTA and CDR2 FQGNSA. There are 13 residues in the CDR3. The V gene lost 3 bases and the J gene lost 4 bases, with 8 bases spanning the gap. The CDR3 spells CASSFNPSDTQYF. The DNA for the CDR3 is TGTGCCAGCAGCTTTAACCCCTCAGATACGCAGTATTTT.

This clonotype was counted a few times. V and J are TRBV7-2 and TRBJ2-2; D not resolved. Between the trimmed V and J ends, which lost 4 bases and 6 bases, there was a span of 9 bases. CDR3 length: 13 amino acids. Germline CDR1 and CDR2: SGHTA and FQGNSA. CDR3 sequence reads: CASSSNPPGELFF. The CDR3 nucleotides are TGTGCCAGCAGCTCTAACCCCCCCGGGGAGCTGTTTTTT. The full variable domain, in which reference TRBV7-2 and TRBJ2-2 provide the parts outside the CDR3, is GAGVSQSPSNKVTEKGKDVELRCDPISGHTALYWYRQSLGQGLEFLIYFQGNSAPDKSGLPSDRFSAERTGGSVSTLTIQRTQQEDSAVYLCASSSNPPGELFFGEGSRLTVL.

In this sample, this clonotype turned up a few times. The chain uses TRBV6-2 or TRBV6-3 and TRBJ1-1, with TRBD1 identical over 9 bases. Germline CDR1 and CDR2: MNHEY and SVGEGT. V lost 6 bases to trimming and J lost 4 bases; unmatched junction nucleotides: 6. The CDR3 spans 14 residues. DNA for the CDR3: TGTGCCAGCAGAAGACAGGGGGGAGGCACTGAAGCTTTCTTT. Translation gives CASRRQGGGTEAFF.

In this sample, this clonotype turned up a few times. V usage is TRBV7-9 and J usage is TRBJ2-7; TRBD1 might be the D (5 bases). Germline CDR1 reads SEHNR; CDR2 reads FQNEAQ (reference sequence). The CDR3 length is 15 residues. V gave up 5 bases and J gave up 4 bases, with 18 bases separating them. The CDR3 bases are TGTGCCAGCAGCCCCGGCTCGGAAGCAGGGTACGAGCAGTACGTC. It codes for CASSPGSEAGYEQYV.

The table lists this clonotype with many counts. V usage is TRBV7-8 and J usage is TRBJ2-3, with D maybe TRBD2 (5 bases). This CDR3 has 16 amino acids. Germline V gene sequence: CDR1 SGHVS, CDR2 FQNEAQ. V was trimmed by 3 bases and J by 0 bases, leaving 13 bases between them. The CDR3 is CASSLRRLLSTDTQYF. In nucleotides, the CDR3 is TGTGCCAGCAGCTTGAGGAGGCTCCTAAGCACAGATACGCAGTATTTT.

This clonotype appeared once. The chain couples TRBV12-3 or TRBV12-4 to TRBJ2-7; D is unresolved. The ends were cut back, 3 bases at V and 2 bases at J, with 11 bases in the middle. CDR3 length: 14 residues. The CDR3 DNA is TGTGCCAGCAGTTTGGGTGAAGAGGCCTACGAGCAGTACTTC. Its translation is CASSLGEEAYEQYF.

This clonotype was recorded a few times. The chain couples TRBV7-9 to TRBJ1-5, with D uncertain. The length of the CDR3 is 13 residues. Trimming removed 3 bases at V and 6 bases at J, with 9 bases between. The germline CDR1 and CDR2 sequences are SEHNR and FQNEAQ (reference sequence). CDR3 amino acids: CASSFYGGQPQHF. The DNA of the CDR3 is TGTGCCAGCAGCTTTTACGGTGGTCAGCCCCAGCATTTT.

The chain links TRBV6-5 to TRBJ2-7; D is unclear. Germline CDR1 reads MNHEY; CDR2 reads SVGAGI. V gave up 2 bases and J gave up 4 bases, with 3 bases separating them. The CDR3 is 11 residues long. The CDR3 DNA reads as TGTGCCAGCAGTTACCAATACGAGCAGTACTTC. It translates to CASSYQYEQYF.

This clonotype was counted ten times or more. The CDR3 DNA reads as TGCAGTGCGGACCGACGGCTCAATGAGCAGTTCTTC. Protein sequence: CSADRRLNEQFF. The rearrangement links TRBV20-1 to TRBJ2-1; D is ambiguous. V lost 6 bases and J lost 6, with 12 bases in between. This CDR3 is 12 amino acids long. Germline values: CDR1 DFQATT, CDR2 SNEGSKA (reference sequence).

The chain has TRBV29-1 and TRBJ2-2, with D hard to call. V was cut by 1 base and J by 7 bases, with 10 bases left in between. This CDR3 contains 13 residues. Germline V gene data show CDR1 as SQVTM and CDR2 as ANQGSEA. This chain's CDR3 is CSVEVQASGELFF. The CDR3 DNA follows: TGCAGCGTTGAAGTCCAAGCCAGCGGGGAGCTGTTTTTT.

This clonotype has more than one count but fewer than ten. The chain combines TRBV7-3 with TRBJ2-6; D remains unclear. Per the germline V gene, CDR1 is SGHTA and CDR2 is FQGTGA. CDR3 length: 13 residues. V shed 4 bases and J shed 6 bases, with 7 bases lying between them. The CDR3 DNA reads TGTGCCAGCAGCTCAACAGAGGCCAACGTCCTGACTTTC. Translated: CASSSTEANVLTF.

This chain connects TRBV4-3 to TRBJ2-2; 9 nucleotides agree with TRBD2. The CDR3 runs 18 residues. The V gene end was trimmed by 0 bases and the J gene end by 1 base; junction bases not matched to a gene: 6. Germline V gene lookup returns CDR1 LGHNA and CDR2 YSLEER. The CDR3 spells CASSQEALAGLNTGELFF. For the CDR3, the DNA is TGCGCCAGCAGCCAAGAGGCGCTAGCGGGATTGAACACCGGGGAGCTGTTTTTT.

This clonotype occurred a few times. The rearrangement uses TRBV7-2 and TRBJ2-3; D possibly uses TRBD1 or TRBD2 (5 bases each). The CDR3 has 13 residues. V lost 8 bases to trimming and J lost 10 bases, with 19 bases between them. Germline CDR1 and CDR2: SGHTA and FQGNSA. The CDR3 nucleotides read TGTGCCAGCTACTCCCTTGGGGGTGATGCGCAGTATTTT. It codes for CASYSLGGDAQYF. The variable domain in full, completed from reference TRBV7-2 and TRBJ2-3, reads GAGVSQSPSNKVTEKGKDVELRCDPISGHTALYWYRQSLGQGLEFLIYFQGNSAPDKSGLPSDRFSAERTGGSVSTLTIQRTQQEDSAVYLCASYSLGGDAQYFGPGTRLTVL.

The sample holds a few counts of this clonotype. The genes are TRBV6-5 and TRBJ1-3; 7 positions agree with TRBD1. Germline CDR1 reads MNHEY; CDR2 reads SVGAGI. The CDR3 runs 16 residues. Germline trimming cut 6 bases from V and 3 bases from J; bases unmatched to any gene: 11. The CDR3 DNA reads as TGTGCCAGCAGCCTCTACGGGACAGATTTTGGAAACACCATATATTTT. It codes for CASSLYGTDFGNTIYF.

This chain connects TRBV6-7 to TRBJ1-2; 9 bases map to TRBD1. TRBV6-7 is an ORF for which the function is uncertain. V trimming: 4 bases; J trimming: 2 bases; junction bases outside the gene matches: 5. The CDR3 is 15 amino acids. The CDR3: CASSCLGQGNYGYTF. The CDR3 region has the DNA TGTGCCAGCAGTTGCCTGGGACAGGGCAACTATGGCTACACCTTC.

This clonotype was observed a handful of times. V and J are TRBV12-3 or TRBV12-4 and TRBJ1-1; 7 bases are shared with TRBD1. With V trimmed by 2 bases and J by 4 bases, 4 bases remained unmatched. This CDR3 comprises 14 residues. The CDR3 loop reads CASSLTGVVTEAFF. CDR3 sequence (DNA): TGTGCCAGCAGTTTAACAGGGGTTGTCACTGAAGCTTTCTTT.

The chain uses TRBV6-5 and TRBJ2-1, with a weak D call TRBD1 (8 bases). V was cut by 6 bases and J by 7 bases, with 22 bases left in between. From germline, CDR1 is MNHEY and CDR2 SVGAGI. This CDR3 spans 16 amino acids. The CDR3 is CASSRTGRGGRNEQFF. CDR3 bases: TGTGCCAGCAGCCGGACAGGGAGGGGGGGCAGGAATGAGCAGTTCTTC.

In this sample, this clonotype turned up many times. The rearrangement links TRBV7-8 to TRBJ2-6; D is perhaps TRBD2 (6 bases). Trimming removed 8 bases from V and 4 bases from J, with 15 bases in between. Germline V gene lookup returns CDR1 SGHVS and CDR2 FQNEAQ. The CDR3 spans 15 residues. CDR3 in amino acids: CASRLGGAGANVLTF. The CDR3 DNA follows: TGTGCCAGCCGCCTGGGCGGGGCCGGGGCCAACGTCCTGACTTTC.